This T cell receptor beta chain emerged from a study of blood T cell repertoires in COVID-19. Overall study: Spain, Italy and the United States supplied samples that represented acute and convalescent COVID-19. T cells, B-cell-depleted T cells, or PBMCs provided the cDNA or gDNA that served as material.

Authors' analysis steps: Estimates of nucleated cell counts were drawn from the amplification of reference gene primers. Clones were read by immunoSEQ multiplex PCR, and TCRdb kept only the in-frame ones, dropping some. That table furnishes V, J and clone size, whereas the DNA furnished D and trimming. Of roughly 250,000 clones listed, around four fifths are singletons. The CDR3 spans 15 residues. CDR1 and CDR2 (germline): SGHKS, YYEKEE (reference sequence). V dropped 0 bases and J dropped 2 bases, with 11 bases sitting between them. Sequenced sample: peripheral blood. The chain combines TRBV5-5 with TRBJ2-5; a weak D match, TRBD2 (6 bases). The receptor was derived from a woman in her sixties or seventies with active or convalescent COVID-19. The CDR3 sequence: CASSLVLGGQETQYF. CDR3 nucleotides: TGTGCCAGCAGCTTGGTCCTTGGGGGGCAAGAGACCCAGTACTTC.